Included here is one TCR beta chain sequence, with context. Its cognate antigen has yet to be identified. No much larger clone is present one base from it, and per-base qualities are unavailable. This specimen belongs to a study of blood T cell repertoires in COVID-19 (TCRdb year 2020). Study-level background: Samples covering the acute and convalescent phases of COVID-19 were provided by collaborators in the United States, Italy and Spain. The repertoires were released in a freely available public database meant as a resource for research on the immune response to SARS-CoV-2. Subjects who had been exposed to COVID-19, were actively infected with it, or had recovered from it provided the deeply sampled blood TCRbeta repertoires that made up the dataset. The material from the prospective study consisted of cDNA or gDNA derived from T cells, B-cell-depleted T cells, or PBMCs. Where HLA class I and class II types were available, the types were taken from metadata supplied by the sample provider, not from assay-based typing. A de-identified subject ID, COVID-19 status, age in years and sex were almost always included in the sample metadata. Samples came from the ongoing ImmuneRACE study (first 160 participants) plus 1,254 subjects from 6 global collaborators.

The CDR3 sequence holds 14 residues, the cysteine and phenylalanine included. Of all the DNA, just the CDR3 is kept, 42 bases in frame from base 1. V lost 4 bases and J lost 4 bases, and the count of bases not matched to a germline gene is 6. In the germline V gene, CDR1 corresponds to SGHDT and CDR2 to YYEEEE. Whole blood was collected in K2EDTA tubes by collaborating institutions according to the institutions' own protocols. For TCRbeta analysis, collaborators shipped samples in one of three forms: frozen whole blood, isolated PBMCs, or DNA extracted from either of those sample types. Paper-wide results and their limitations: Clinical and demographic metadata were provided uncurated, with the amount varying by source and participant.

The immunoSEQ Assay, a bias-controlled multiplex PCR, was used to amplify TCRbeta CDR3 regions from genomic DNA. As for how the authors treated the data: Within the assay, amplification of reference gene primers was used to estimate how many nucleated cells each sample contained. Sequence reads were collapsed and filtered to measure the absolute abundance of every unique TCRbeta CDR3 rearrangement. For each sample, productive Simpson clonality was calculated as the square root of Simpson's diversity index over productive rearrangements. The source is immuneACCESS, and TCRdb retained only in-frame sequences with V and J called. Part of the clones is not carried over; for the studies checked, unresolved V genes explain less than half of this, and the remainder is unexplained. V, J and clone size are taken as reported in that table, and D and trimming were inferred from the DNA itself. The sample yields under 150,000 clones; about 87% were counted once. Around a quarter of the sample is held by the ten biggest clonotypes.

Specimen: peripheral blood. This clonotype originated in a human donor in a cohort sampled during active COVID-19. Recombination connected TRBV5-6 to TRBJ2-5, and 8 bases in between align with TRBD2. The DNA is TGTGCCAGCAGCCTAGGACTAGCTAGAGAGACCCAGTACTTC. Protein translation: CASSLGLARETQYF.